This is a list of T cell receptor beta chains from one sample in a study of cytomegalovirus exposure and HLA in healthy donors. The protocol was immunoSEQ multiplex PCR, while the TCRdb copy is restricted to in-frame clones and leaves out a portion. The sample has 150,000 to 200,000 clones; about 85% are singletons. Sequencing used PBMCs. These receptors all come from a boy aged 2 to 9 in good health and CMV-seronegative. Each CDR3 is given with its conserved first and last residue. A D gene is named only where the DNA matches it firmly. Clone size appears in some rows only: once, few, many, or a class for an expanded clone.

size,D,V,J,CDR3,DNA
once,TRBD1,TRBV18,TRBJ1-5,CASSPQTQGLGQPQHF,TGTGCCAGCTCACCACAAACACAGGGGCTTGGTCAGCCCCAGCATTTT
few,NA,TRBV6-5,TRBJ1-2,CASSYGLKDGYTF,TGTGCCAGCAGTTACGGGCTGAAGGATGGCTACACCTTC
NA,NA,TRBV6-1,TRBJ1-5,CASSDYRVDQPQHF,TGTGCCAGCAGTGATTACAGGGTAGATCAGCCCCAGCATTTT
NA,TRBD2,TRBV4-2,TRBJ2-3,CASSQTSATVNAQYF,TGTGCCAGCAGTCAGACTAGCGCTACCGTCAACGCGCAGTATTTT
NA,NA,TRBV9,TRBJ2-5,CASSVGLVRETQYF,TGTGCCAGCAGCGTAGGACTAGTGAGGGAGACCCAGTACTTC
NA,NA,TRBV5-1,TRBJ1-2,CASSLAEARGYTF,TGCGCCAGCAGCTTGGCGGAGGCACGTGGCTACACCTTC
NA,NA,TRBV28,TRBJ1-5,CASRGNQPQHF,TGTGCCTCGCGGGGTAATCAGCCCCAGCATTTT
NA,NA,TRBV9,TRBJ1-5,CASSVGGSNQPQHF,TGTGCCAGCAGCGTAGGAGGAAGCAATCAGCCCCAGCATTTT
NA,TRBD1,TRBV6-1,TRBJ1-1,CASSLPGGAGEAFF,TGTGCCAGCAGTCTCCCAGGGGGCGCGGGTGAAGCTTTCTTT
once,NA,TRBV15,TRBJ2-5,CATSRDRAQETQYF,TGTGCCACCAGCAGAGATCGAGCACAAGAGACCCAGTACTTC
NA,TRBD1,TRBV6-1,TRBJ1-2,CASSENTGGTYGYTF,TGTGCCAGCAGTGAAAATACAGGGGGCACCTATGGCTACACCTTC
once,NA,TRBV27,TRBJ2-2,CASSSPGTTGELFF,TGTGCCAGCAGTTCCCCGGGAACCACCGGGGAGCTGTTTTTT
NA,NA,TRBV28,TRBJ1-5,CASSRIQGSSWSGQHF,TGTGCCAGCAGTCGTATACAGGGATCCTCCTGGTCAGGCCAGCATTTT
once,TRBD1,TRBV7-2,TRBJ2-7,CASSPGDRVGNEQYF,TGTGCCAGCAGCCCTGGGGACAGGGTGGGGAACGAGCAGTACTTC
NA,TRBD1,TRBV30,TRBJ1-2,CAWSVGTGGGYTF,TGTGCCTGGAGTGTCGGGACAGGGGGTGGCTACACCTTC
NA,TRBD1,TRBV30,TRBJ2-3,CAWSYTGTGRDTQYF,TGTGCCTGGAGTTATACCGGGACAGGTCGTGATACGCAGTATTTT
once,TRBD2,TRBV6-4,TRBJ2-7,CASSDSKLAGEYEQYF,TGTGCCAGCAGTGACTCGAAACTAGCGGGGGAATACGAGCAGTACTTC
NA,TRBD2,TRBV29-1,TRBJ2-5,CSVCLAGGQETQYF,TGCAGCGTCTGTCTAGCGGGAGGTCAAGAGACCCAGTACTTC
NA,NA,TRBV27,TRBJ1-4,CASRDSSKGELEKLFF,TGTGCCAGCAGGGACAGTAGTAAAGGGGAACTTGAAAAACTGTTTTTT
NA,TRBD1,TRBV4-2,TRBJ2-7,CASSRDSITYEQYF,TGTGCCAGCAGCCGGGACAGTATCACTTACGAGCAGTACTTC
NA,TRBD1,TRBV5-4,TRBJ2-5,CASSLKGAETQYF,TGTGCCAGCAGCTTGAAGGGGGCTGAGACCCAGTACTTC
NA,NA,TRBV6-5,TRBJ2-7,CASSTSAGTGGEQYF,TGTGCCAGCAGTACGAGCGCCGGGACTGGGGGCGAGCAGTACTTC
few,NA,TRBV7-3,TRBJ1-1,CASSLSSNTEAFF,TGTGCCAGCAGCTTATCGTCGAACACTGAAGCTTTCTTT
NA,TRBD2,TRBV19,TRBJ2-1,CATKRGSSYNEQFF,TGTGCCACCAAGCGGGGGAGCTCCTACAATGAGCAGTTCTTC
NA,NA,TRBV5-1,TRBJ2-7,CASRVGFSGYEQYF,TGCGCCAGCCGAGTCGGGTTTTCCGGGTACGAGCAGTACTTC
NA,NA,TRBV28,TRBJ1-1,CASSLPVPNTEAFF,TGTGCCAGCAGTTTACCGGTCCCGAACACTGAAGCTTTCTTT
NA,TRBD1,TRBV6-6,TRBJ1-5,CASRSDRVGQPQHF,TGTGCCAGCAGGTCCGACAGGGTGGGTCAGCCCCAGCATTTT
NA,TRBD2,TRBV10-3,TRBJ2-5,CAISDRSGGPRETQYF,TGTGCCATCAGTGACAGGTCGGGAGGGCCCCGGGAGACCCAGTACTTC
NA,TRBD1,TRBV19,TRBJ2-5,CASSGTGQQETQYF,TGTGCCAGTAGTGGTACGGGACAGCAAGAGACCCAGTACTTC
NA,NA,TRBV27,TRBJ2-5,CASSLFAGTQETQYF,TGTGCCAGCAGTTTATTCGCGGGAACCCAAGAGACCCAGTACTTC
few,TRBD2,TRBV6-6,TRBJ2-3,CASSQTSGILSDTQYF,TGTGCCAGCAGTCAGACTAGCGGGATTCTTTCAGATACGCAGTATTTT
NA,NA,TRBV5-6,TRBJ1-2,CASSLHGRNYGYTF,TGTGCCAGCAGCTTGCACGGTAGAAACTATGGCTACACCTTC
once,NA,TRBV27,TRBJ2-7,CASSPPGSEIGEQYF,TGTGCCAGCAGTCCGCCCGGGTCAGAGATTGGCGAGCAGTACTTC
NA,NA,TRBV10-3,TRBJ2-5,CAIALDPQEAQYF,TGTGCCATCGCTCTAGACCCACAAGAGGCCCAGTACTTC
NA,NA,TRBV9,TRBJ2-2,CASPEGPRKDTGELFF,TGTGCCTCCCCAGAGGGCCCCAGAAAAGACACCGGGGAGCTGTTTTTT
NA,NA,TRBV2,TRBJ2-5,CASSDFGETQYF,TGTGCCAGCAGTGATTTCGGAGAGACCCAGTACTTC
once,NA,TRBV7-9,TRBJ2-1,CASSWGRGLKTVDEQFF,TGTGCCAGCAGCTGGGGCCGAGGACTAAAAACCGTGGATGAGCAGTTCTTC
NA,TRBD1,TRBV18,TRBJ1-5,CASSPDREINQPQHF,TGTGCCAGCTCGCCGGACAGGGAGATCAATCAGCCCCAGCATTTT
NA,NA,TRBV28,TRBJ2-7,CASSLTADSLSYEQYF,TGTGCCAGCAGTTTAACCGCGGACAGCCTCTCCTACGAGCAGTACTTC
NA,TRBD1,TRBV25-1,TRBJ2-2,CASSEVDRGAAGELFF,TGTGCCAGCAGTGAGGTTGACAGGGGCGCTGCCGGGGAGCTGTTTTTT
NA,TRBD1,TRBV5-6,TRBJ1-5,CASNQGEKYDQPQHF,TGTGCCAGCAATCAGGGGGAGAAGTATGATCAGCCCCAGCATTTT
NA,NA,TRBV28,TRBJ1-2,CASSFRDTGYTF,TGTGCCAGCAGTTTTAGGGACACTGGCTACACCTTC
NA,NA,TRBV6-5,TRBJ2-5,CASSYSKARGLETQYF,TGTGCCAGCAGTTACTCGAAGGCTCGGGGACTAGAGACCCAGTACTTC
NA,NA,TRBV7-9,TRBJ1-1,CASSLNLLVNTEAFF,TGTGCCAGCAGCTTAAACCTGCTAGTGAACACTGAAGCTTTCTTT
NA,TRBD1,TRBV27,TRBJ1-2,CATMTGVDYGYTF,TGTGCCACCATGACAGGGGTGGACTATGGCTACACCTTC
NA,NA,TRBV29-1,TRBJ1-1,CSVERRHSNTEAFF,TGCAGCGTTGAAAGGCGGCACTCCAACACTGAAGCTTTCTTT
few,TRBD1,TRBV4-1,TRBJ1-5,CASSQTGDQPQHF,TGCGCCAGCAGCCAAACAGGGGATCAGCCCCAGCATTTT
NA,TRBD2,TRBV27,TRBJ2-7,CASSLYLAGVSYEQYF,TGTGCCAGCAGTTTATACCTAGCGGGAGTCTCCTACGAGCAGTACTTC
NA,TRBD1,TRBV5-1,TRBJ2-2,CASSNQGATGELFF,TGCGCCAGCAGCAACCAGGGGGCTACCGGGGAGCTGTTTTTT
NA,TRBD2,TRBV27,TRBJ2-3,CASSSRLAGHTQYF,TGTGCCAGCAGTTCTCGACTAGCGGGACACACGCAGTATTTT
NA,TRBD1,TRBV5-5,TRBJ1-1,CASSLGARGMTEAFF,TGTGCCAGCAGCTTGGGGGCCAGGGGGATGACTGAAGCTTTCTTT
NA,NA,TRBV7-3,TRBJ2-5,CASSPDRSVQETQYF,TGTGCCAGCAGCCCAGATAGAAGCGTTCAAGAGACCCAGTACTTC
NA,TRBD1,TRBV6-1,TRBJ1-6,CASTIGQGNSPLHF,TGTGCCAGCACCATAGGACAGGGAAATTCACCCCTCCACTTT
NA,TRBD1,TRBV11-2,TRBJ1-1,CASSPWAGTGETEAFF,TGTGCCAGCAGCCCCTGGGCGGGGACAGGTGAGACTGAAGCTTTCTTT
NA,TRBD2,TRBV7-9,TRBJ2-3,CASSLIAGGATQYF,TGTGCCAGCAGCCTCATAGCGGGAGGCGCTACGCAGTATTTT
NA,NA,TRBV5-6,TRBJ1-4,CASSLIRGVLATNEKLFF,TGTGCCAGCAGCTTGATTCGGGGGGTCTTGGCAACTAATGAAAAACTGTTTTTT
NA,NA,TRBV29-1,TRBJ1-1,CSARRGGVVTEAFF,TGCAGCGCCCGCCGAGGGGGGGTAGTCACTGAAGCTTTCTTT
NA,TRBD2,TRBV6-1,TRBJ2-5,CASTVAGGTQETQYF,TGTGCCAGCACCGTAGCGGGGGGGACCCAAGAGACCCAGTACTTC